Listed below are T cell receptor beta chains from one sample, sequenced in a study of beta chain features in type 1 diabetes. Profiled with immunoSEQ multiplex PCR; TCRdb holds only in-frame clones, not every one. Of roughly 400,000 clones in the sample, about 15% are singletons; the top ten hold roughly 0.04%. Sample: naive CD4+ T cells from blood. These TCRs come from a man aged 25-40 years in good health. Both conserved end residues are part of each CDR3. A D gene is named only where the DNA matches it firmly. Clone size is shown for a subset of rows, as once, few, many or a class of expanded clone.

V gene	J gene	clone size	D gene	CDR3 DNA	CDR3 protein
TRBV7-3	TRBJ2-6	few	TRBD2	TGTGCCAGCAGCTTACTAGCGGGACTGGGTTCTGGGGCCAACGTCCTGACTTTC	CASSLLAGLGSGANVLTF
TRBV5-1	TRBJ2-3	few	TRBD2	TGCGCCAGCAGCTCGCTAGCGGCTAGCACAGATACGCAGTATTTT	CASSSLAASTDTQYF
TRBV30	TRBJ2-1	few	TRBD2	TGTGCCTGGAGTGTACCGAAGCGGGAGTGGTACAATGAGCAGTTCTTC	CAWSVPKREWYNEQFF
TRBV18	TRBJ2-2	once	TRBD1	TGTGCCAGCTCACCACCTCTCAGGGGGCAAACCGGGGAGCTGTTTTTT	CASSPPLRGQTGELFF
TRBV7-9	TRBJ1-4	few	.	TGTGCCAGCAGCTTAAACAGGGCAGGTGAAAAACTGTTTTTT	CASSLNRAGEKLFF
TRBV5-1	TRBJ2-5	few	.	TGCGCCAGCAGCTGGGGCAGTCAAGAGACCCAGTACTTC	CASSWGSQETQYF
TRBV5-4	TRBJ2-4	.	TRBD2	TGTGCCAGCAGCTTACTAGCGCAAAAAAACATTCAGTACTTC	CASSLLAQKNIQYF
TRBV20-1	TRBJ2-1	few	.	TGCAGTGCTCGTCTAGCTGTTGAGCAGTTCTTC	CSARLAVEQFF
TRBV7-2	TRBJ2-7	few	.	TGTGCCAGCAGCCCCGAGCCCCTAAACGAGCAGTACTTC	CASSPEPLNEQYF
TRBV7-2	TRBJ2-3	.	TRBD2	TGTGCCAGCAGCGAATATAGCGGGTTCACAGATACGCAGTATTTT	CASSEYSGFTDTQYF
TRBV7-2	TRBJ2-5	.	TRBD2	TGTGCCAGCAGCTCAAGGACTAGCGGGGGGCCCAGGACCCAGTACTTC	CASSSRTSGGPRTQYF
TRBV7-2	TRBJ2-1	.	.	TGTGCCAGCAGTGACGGGGGGCCGGTCAATGAGCAGTTCTTC	CASSDGGPVNEQFF
TRBV5-4	TRBJ1-1	.	TRBD1	TGTGCCAGCAGCCGACAGGGCAACACTGAAGCTTTCTTT	CASSRQGNTEAFF
TRBV25-1	TRBJ2-2	few	TRBD2	TGTGCCAGCAGACCGACTAGCGGGAGGGAACTGAACACCGGGGAGCTGTTTTTT	CASRPTSGRELNTGELFF
TRBV5-4	TRBJ2-6	few	.	TGTGCCAGCAGCCCACATAATGAGCACGTCCTGACTTTC	CASSPHNEHVLTF
TRBV19	TRBJ1-2	few	.	TGTGCCAGTAAGGAGACAGCCTACGGGGCTGGCTACACCTTC	CASKETAYGAGYTF
TRBV30	TRBJ2-1	.	.	TGTGCCTGGAGTGTGGTAGGGGCGGGGGAGCAGTTCTTC	CAWSVVGAGEQFF
TRBV13	TRBJ1-1	few	.	TGTGCCAGCAGCCAAATAAAAGAAGCTTTCTTT	CASSQIKEAFF
TRBV5-1	TRBJ2-2	few	.	TGCGCCAGCAGCTTGCCTGACGCCCTGAGGGAGCTGTTTTTT	CASSLPDALRELFF
TRBV15	TRBJ2-3	few	TRBD2	TGTGCCACCAGCAGAGATCCTGCTAGCGGGAGGCCCACAGATACGCAGTATTTT	CATSRDPASGRPTDTQYF
TRBV4-1	TRBJ1-1	few	.	TGCGCCAGCAGCCCCTTCCGGGCTACGGGCAACACTGAAGCTTTCTTT	CASSPFRATGNTEAFF
TRBV7-2	TRBJ2-7	few	TRBD2	TGTGCCAGCATCGGCCCTAGCGGGGGGGCCCACGAGCAGTACTTC	CASIGPSGGAHEQYF
TRBV20-1	TRBJ2-4	.	.	TGCAGTGCTGCCCCGGAAAACATTCAGTACTTC	CSAAPENIQYF
TRBV30	TRBJ1-5	.	.	TGTGCCTGGACTGGGGGCGGGAATCAGCCCCAGCATTTT	CAWTGGGNQPQHF
TRBV10-3	TRBJ2-3	.	TRBD2	TGTGCCATCAGTGAATTAGGACTAGCGGGGGGCACAGATACGCAGTATTTT	CAISELGLAGGTDTQYF
TRBV6-6	TRBJ1-5	.	.	TGTGCCAGCAGTTACGGCACAGGCGTGCATCAGCCCCAGCATTTT	CASSYGTGVHQPQHF
TRBV4-1	TRBJ1-3	.	.	TGCGCCAGCAACCCCCGAATGGGGTCAGGAAACACCATATATTTT	CASNPRMGSGNTIYF
TRBV7-6	TRBJ1-2	.	TRBD1	TGTGCCAGCAGCGAGACAGGGGCCATTTATGGCTACACCTTC	CASSETGAIYGYTF
TRBV7-7	TRBJ2-7	few	TRBD1	TGTGCCAGCAGCCCCGACAGGGGAAGCTGGCAGTACTTC	CASSPDRGSWQYF
TRBV30	TRBJ2-2	few	.	TGTGCCTGGAGTGGGACCCGATACACCGGGGAGCTGTTTTTT	CAWSGTRYTGELFF
TRBV10-1	TRBJ2-1	.	TRBD2	TGCGCCAGCAGTGAGAATTTAGCGGGGGAGCAGTTCTTC	CASSENLAGEQFF